Shown below are 27 T cell receptor beta chains from a single sample sequenced in a study of radiation and T cells in renal cell carcinoma (dated by TCRdb to about 2020). Read against the paper, the sample's time point label means: blood 2 weeks post-SBRT. The treatment or condition label for this specimen denotes: 15 Gy SBRT to primary tumor, nephrectomy 4 weeks later. Receptor libraries were prepared by the immunoSEQ multiplex PCR assay. The table was pulled from immuneACCESS by TCRdb, which kept in-frame rearrangements only. Such tables lose some clones; where checked, under half of the loss comes from unresolved V genes, and the rest has no known cause. This sample gives 100,000 to 150,000 clones in total; 88% of them show up just once. About 5% of the sample goes to the ten largest clones. The specimen was blood, collected from a patient whose treatment included radiotherapy and nephrectomy. The receptor source for this set is a woman aged 65 to 85 with renal cell carcinoma.

V gene TRBV27 combines with J gene TRBJ1-5, with TRBD1 as a possible D gene (6 bases). The ends were cut back, 3 bases at V and 3 bases at J, with 12 bases in the middle. Germline V gene sequence: CDR1 MNHEY, CDR2 SMNVEV (reference sequence). CDR3 length: 15 amino acids. The CDR3 DNA is TGTGCCAGCAGTTTTTTACAGGGCTTCAATCAGCCCCAGCATTTT. Its protein product is CASSFLQGFNQPQHF.

This chain uses TRBV6-1 with TRBJ1-2; D call uncertain. CDR1 is MNHNS, CDR2 SASEGT, per germline. The CDR3 consists of 14 residues. Trimming shortened V by 2 bases and J by 0 bases, and 7 bases separated the two germline ends. DNA for the CDR3: TGTGCCAGCAGTGAAATGACCGCTAACTATGGCTACACCTTC. Translated: CASSEMTANYGYTF.

The V gene is TRBV5-4, the J gene TRBJ1-2, with TRBD1 identical over 8 bases. V dropped 0 bases and J dropped 3; count of bases not matched to a gene: 4. Germline V lookup: CDR1 SGHNT, CDR2 YYREEE (reference sequence). This CDR3 region has 15 residues. CDR3 region: CASSLGGRGHYGYTF. The CDR3 DNA reads TGTGCCAGCAGCTTGGGGGGCAGGGGGCACTATGGCTACACCTTC.

The CDR3 nucleotides are TGTGCCAGCAGGTCCCTAGGGAACACTGAAGCTTTCTTT. Translated, it gives CASRSLGNTEAFF. The chain joins TRBV9 to TRBJ1-1; D is unclear. The CDR3 runs to 13 residues. The V and J ends lost 5 bases and 1 base respectively, with 9 bases between them. Germline V lookup: CDR1 SGDLS, CDR2 YYNGEE.

The V call is TRBV4-2, the J call TRBJ1-3; no reliable D call. The germline V gene encodes CDR1 LGHNA and CDR2 YNFKEQ. V was shortened by 0 bases and J by 0 bases, with 9 bases between the two germline ends. This CDR3 has 16 residues. Here the CDR3 reads CASSQDGRSSGNTIYF. CDR3 nucleotides: TGTGCCAGCAGCCAAGACGGGCGGAGCTCTGGAAACACCATATATTTT.

The chain joins TRBV28 to TRBJ1-5; 10 bases line up with TRBD1. This CDR3 is built from 16 residues. With V trimmed by 2 bases and J by 1 base, 2 bases remained unmatched. The germline CDR1 and CDR2 sequences are MDHEN and SYDVKM. CDR3 sequence reads: CASSLGTGVSNQPQHF. CDR3 in DNA: TGTGCCAGCAGTTTAGGGACAGGGGTCAGCAATCAGCCCCAGCATTTT.

This rearrangement joins TRBV5-4 to TRBJ2-5; 8 bases align to TRBD2. This CDR3 spans 16 amino acids. Germline CDR1 and CDR2: SGHNT and YYREEE (reference sequence). The trim removed 0 bases at V and 5 bases at J, leaving 9 bases unmatched. CDR3 coding DNA: TGTGCCAGCAGCTTGGCTAGCGGGTTCTTTCCGGAGACCCAGTACTTC. Translation: CASSLASGFFPETQYF.

The chain combines TRBV19 with TRBJ1-5; D gene uncertain. The CDR3 extends over 15 amino acids. Germline CDR1 is LNHDA and CDR2 is SQIVND (reference sequence). Trimming stripped 3 bases from V and 0 bases from J, with 9 bases between. This CDR3 reads CASSMEPYSNQPQHF. CDR3 nucleotides: TGTGCCAGTAGTATGGAGCCCTATAGCAATCAGCCCCAGCATTTT. Full variable domain (rest looked up from reference TRBV19 and TRBJ1-5): DGGITQSPKYLFRKEGQNVTLSCEQNLNHDAMYWYRQDPGQGLRLIYYSQIVNDFQKGDIAEGYSVSREKKESFPLTVTSAQKNPTAFYLCASSMEPYSNQPQHFGDGTRLSIL.

V gene TRBV5-6 combines with J gene TRBJ2-7; 8 nucleotides line up with TRBD1. Germline loops: CDR1 SGHDT, CDR2 YYEEEE. Trimming took 0 bases from V and 4 from J; bases not matched to a gene: 9. The CDR3 has 16 residues. CDR3: CASSLGTGKIEYEQYF. CDR3 bases: TGTGCCAGCAGCTTGGGGACAGGGAAAATCGAATACGAGCAGTACTTC.

In its sample, this clone was seen once. The rearrangement uses TRBV11-1 and TRBJ1-1; possible D gene TRBD1, 5 bases. This CDR3 spans 14 amino acids. Germline CDR1 is SGHAT and CDR2 is FQDESV (reference sequence). V was shortened by 6 bases and J by 3 bases, with 14 bases between the two germline ends. Here the CDR3 reads CASSLLAGHTEAFF. The CDR3 DNA reads as TGTGCCAGCAGTCTCCTGGCGGGACACACTGAAGCTTTCTTT. Full variable domain (missing parts from reference TRBV11-1 and TRBJ1-1): EAEVAQSPRYKITEKSQAVAFWCDPISGHATLYWYRQILGQGPELLVQFQDESVVDDSQLPKDRFSAERLKGVDSTLKIQPAELGDSAMYLCASSLLAGHTEAFFGQGTRLTVV.

The chain couples TRBV19 to TRBJ2-1; 9 bases fit TRBD2. CDR3 size: 16 residues. Unmatched junction bases numbered 9, after V lost 3 bases and J lost 6 bases. The germline V gene has CDR1 LNHDA and CDR2 SQIVND (reference sequence). Here the CDR3 reads CASSMLAGDSGNEQFF. In nucleotides, the CDR3 is TGTGCCAGTAGTATGTTAGCGGGGGACTCTGGCAATGAGCAGTTCTTC.

The chain employs TRBV30 and TRBJ1-2; 7 bases are a match to TRBD1. CDR3 length: 14 residues. Germline V CDR1 and CDR2: GTSNPN, SVGIG (reference sequence). Unmatched junction bases numbered 5, after V lost 2 bases and J lost 2 bases. The CDR3 nucleotides are TGTGCCTGGAGTCCCGGACAGGTCAACTATGGCTACACCTTC. Protein: CAWSPGQVNYGYTF.

The gene calls are TRBV13 and TRBJ2-2, with 7 nucleotides matching TRBD1. Germline V gives CDR1 PRHDT, CDR2 FYEKMQ (reference sequence). J lost 0 bases, V lost 5 bases, and 6 bases had no gene match. The CDR3 is 16 amino acids. The CDR3 here is CASSTWTGPNTGELFF. CDR3 coding DNA: TGTGCCAGCAGCACTTGGACAGGCCCGAACACCGGGGAGCTGTTTTTT.

This sequence joins TRBV7-2 and TRBJ2-3, with 8 positions matching TRBD2. Germline V gives CDR1 SGHTA, CDR2 FQGNSA. This CDR3 has 15 residues. Unmatched junction bases numbered 3, after V lost 3 bases and J lost 1 base. The CDR3 protein is CASSFMRGGTDTQYF. CDR3 DNA sequence: TGTGCCAGCAGCTTCATGCGGGGGGGCACAGATACGCAGTATTTT.

The V and J genes are TRBV19 and TRBJ1-5; 10 bases are a match to TRBD1. The CDR3 sequence is 16 residues long. Germline CDR1 LNHDA, CDR2 SQIVND (reference sequence). V shed 5 bases and J 1 base; nucleotides not matched to a gene: 5. CDR3 DNA sequence: TGTGCCAGTAGTGAATGGACAGGGGGAAGCAATCAGCCCCAGCATTTT. Amino acids: CASSEWTGGSNQPQHF.

There are a few counts of this clone. The chain carries TRBV6-5 and TRBJ1-6, with 10 bases lining up with TRBD1. This CDR3 has 15 amino acids. Losses at the gene ends were 5 bases for V and 10 bases for J; bases not matched to a gene: 8. CDR1 is MNHEY and CDR2 is SVGAGI in the germline V gene. CDR3 region: CASSTTGTGDSPLHF. The CDR3 nucleotides are TGTGCCAGCAGTACGACCGGGACAGGGGACTCACCCCTCCACTTT.

This sequence joins TRBV2 and TRBJ1-5; D is undetermined. Germline lookup yields CDR1 SNHLY and CDR2 FYNNEI. The CDR3 totals 13 residues. Trimming took off 6 bases at V and 3 bases at J, with 9 bases between the two ends. Written as DNA, the CDR3 is TGTGCCAGCAGGGGCGACATCAATCAGCCCCAGCATTTT. This encodes CASRGDINQPQHF.

This clone was seen once. The chain has TRBV28 and TRBJ1-2, with 9 bases aligning to TRBD1. Germline-derived CDR1 and CDR2 are MDHEN and SYDVKM. J gave up 4 bases and V 5 bases, and 2 bases lay outside the gene matches. The CDR3 length is 13 residues. CDR3 amino acids: CASSQQGAYGYTF. CDR3 in DNA: TGTGCCAGCAGTCAACAGGGGGCCTATGGCTACACCTTC.

The chain joins TRBV6-5 to TRBJ2-2; a possible D gene is TRBD1 (5 bases). Germline values: CDR1 MNHEY, CDR2 SVGAGI. This CDR3 has 14 amino acids. The germline V and J ends were trimmed by 8 bases and 2 bases, with 12 bases remaining between them. The CDR3 protein is CASLRGRNTGELFF. The CDR3 DNA follows: TGTGCCAGCCTAAGGGGTAGAAACACCGGGGAGCTGTTTTTT.

The chain carries TRBV10-3 and TRBJ2-3, with D perhaps TRBD2 (6 bases). Germline V gene sequence: CDR1 ENHRY, CDR2 SYGVKD. The CDR3 spans 14 residues. Trimming pared 6 bases from V and 7 bases from J, leaving 17 bases between. In DNA form, the CDR3 reads TGTGCCATCAGGGAGGGGCCCGGTGGTAATACGCAGTATTTT. Protein: CAIREGPGGNTQYF.

J is TRBJ2-2 and V is TRBV12-5; D is ambiguous. The CDR3 is 13 amino acids. Trimming left V 6 bases short and J 8 bases short, with 13 bases between. Germline V CDR1 and CDR2: LGHNT, FRNRAP. CDR3 protein: CASGYLGRGELFF. As DNA, the CDR3 is TGTGCTAGTGGCTACCTTGGTAGGGGGGAGCTGTTTTTT.

The chain recombines TRBV27 with TRBJ1-5, with unresolved D. Trimming took 5 bases from V and 5 from J, leaving 10 bases between them. Germline V gives CDR1 MNHEY, CDR2 SMNVEV (reference sequence). This CDR3 is built from 13 residues. The CDR3: CASSDTVDQPQHF. As DNA, the CDR3 is TGTGCCAGCAGTGACACAGTAGATCAGCCCCAGCATTTT.

This clone was seen a single time. V is TRBV4-2 and J is TRBJ1-2; TRBD1 matches 8 bases. Losses at the gene ends were 1 base for V and 6 bases for J; bases not matched to a gene: 13. Per the germline V gene, CDR1 is LGHNA and CDR2 is YNFKEQ. The CDR3 runs to 17 residues. CDR3 sequence reads: CASSQVSGTGRSHGYTF. CDR3 nucleotide sequence: TGTGCCAGCAGCCAAGTATCCGGGACAGGTCGGTCCCATGGCTACACCTTC.

This clone came up a few times. The chain links TRBV6-5 to TRBJ1-2, with D possibly being TRBD1 (5 bases). Germline lookup yields CDR1 MNHEY and CDR2 SVGAGI. The CDR3 length is 15 residues. Trimming cost V 0 bases and J 4 bases, with 12 bases left between them. Here the CDR3 reads CASSYSIGTTYGYTF. As DNA, the CDR3 is TGTGCCAGCAGTTACTCGATCGGGACGACCTATGGCTACACCTTC.

This clone has more than one count but fewer than ten. The rearrangement joins TRBV14 to TRBJ1-2; 7 nucleotides agree with TRBD1. Germline V gene data show CDR1 as SGHDN and CDR2 as FVKESK. The V gene end was trimmed by 8 bases and the J gene end by 7 bases; junction bases not matched to a gene: 10. This CDR3 has 13 residues. The CDR3, as DNA: TGTGCCAGCCATATCTCAGGGGGAGTTGGCTACACCTTC. It translates to CASHISGGVGYTF.

This clone was counted a single time. The chain carries TRBV7-8 and TRBJ1-4; TRBD1 matches at 8 bases. In germline, CDR1 is SGHVS, CDR2 FQNEAQ. The CDR3 is 16 amino acids. V dropped 5 bases and J dropped 0; count of bases not matched to a gene: 5. CDR3 bases: TGTGCCAGCAGCGGCCACAGGGGGGCAACTAATGAAAAACTGTTTTTT. This encodes CASSGHRGATNEKLFF.

The V gene is TRBV4-3, the J gene TRBJ2-7; tentative D call: TRBD2 (7 bases). The CDR3 covers 16 residues. The V gene's germline CDR1 is LGHNA and CDR2 YSLEER. Trimming shortened V by 1 base and J by 5 bases, and 18 bases separated the two germline ends. CDR3 residues: CASSQVHGGRGHEQYF. CDR3 nucleotide sequence: TGCGCCAGCAGCCAAGTTCACGGGGGGCGCGGCCACGAGCAGTACTTC.